Ten or more counts support the clone carrying this T cell receptor (beta chain). It was RNA transcripts that yielded the amplified TCR beta CDR3 regions. In the first-round RT-PCR of the TCR CDR3, the HTBI primer set was used. TCRdb called the multiplex PCR reads again in MiXCR, with one record for every CDR3 protein. This sample yields hundreds of thousands of distinct CDR3 sequences, of which approximately 23% are seen a single time; roughly 32% belongs to the top ten. This record comes from a study of T cells in Graves' hyperthyroidism and ophthalmopathy. Germline CDR1 is SGHRS and CDR2 is YFSETQ. The CDR3 extends over 16 amino acids. The V gene end was trimmed by 4 bases and the J gene end by 4 bases; junction bases not matched to a gene: 10. Active moderate-to-severe ophthalmopathy, Clinical Activity Score at least 3, NOSPECS at least 4, under 3 months' duration.

Sequences were obtained from blood. The V call is TRBV5-1, the J call TRBJ2-2; 7 bases map to TRBD2. The receptor comes from a woman aged 40 to 55 with Graves' ophthalmopathy. CDR3 nucleotides: TGCGCCAGCAGCCCCAATCGACTAGCTGGCACCGGGGAGCTGTTTTTT. Amino acid sequence: CASSPNRLAGTGELFF. Full variable domain (missing parts from reference TRBV5-1 and TRBJ2-2): KAGVTQTPRYLIKTRGQQVTLSCSPISGHRSVSWYQQTPGQGLQFLFEYFSETQRNKGNFPGRFSGRQFSNSRSEMNVSTLELGDSALYLCASSPNRLAGTGELFFGEGSRLTVL.